The table lists the clone carrying this TCR beta chain with many counts. The data belong to a study of neurological immune-mediated disorders. V lost 6 bases and J 13 bases, leaving 20 bases between the germline ends. This CDR3 is built from 13 residues. Germline assignment: CDR1 MNHEY and CDR2 SVGAGI. TCRdb re-derived calls from the 5' RACE reads in MiXCR, one entry per CDR3 protein. The repertoire has 52,000 or so distinct CDR3 sequences, about 4.2% of them found once; the top ten carry around 2%. Approximately 920,000 sorted CD4+ or CD8+ T cells made each library. The chain uses TRBV6-5 and TRBJ2-3; either TRBD1 or TRBD2 may fit D (6 bases each). Sequenced: CD4+ T cells from blood. The clonotype originates from a woman aged 40 to 49 with multiple sclerosis. The CDR3 is CASRGGPQRKEYF. The DNA of the CDR3 is TGTGCCAGCAGAGGGGGGCCCCAAAGAAAGGAGTATTTT.